This T cell receptor (beta chain) was captured in a study of post-analysis software for immune sequencing data. Trimming left V 6 bases short and J 7 bases short, with 13 bases between. This CDR3 region has 12 residues. Whole-study results and caveats: Controls had lower frequencies than patients of a handful of TRBV segments, which included TRBV5-6, TRBV5-1 and TRBV20-1. Significantly lower normalized Chao1 diversity was seen in multiple sclerosis patients than in controls.

Incorporated into the TCR beta cDNA libraries were unique molecular identifiers, which served to reduce PCR and sequencing biases. About 500,000 cDNA molecules were obtained from about 0.98 to 11 million T cells. TCRdb re-derived calls from the PCR reads in MiXCR, one entry per CDR3 protein. The sample has roughly 430,000 distinct CDR3 sequences, 35% to 45% seen once; the top ten hold about 7.6%. In the case of this clonotype: The antigen is undetermined.

This receptor was taken from a girl aged 2 to 9 with multiple sclerosis. The sample taken for sequencing was blood. The V and J genes are TRBV12-3 or TRBV12-4 and TRBJ2-7; D call uncertain. The CDR3 region has the DNA TGTGCCAGCAGCCTCCTTTCTGGGGAGCAGTACTTC. It is translated as CASSLLSGEQYF.